This is a list of T cell receptor beta chains from one sample in a study of T-cell memory formation after mild COVID-19. Each CDR3 protein is one row after TCRdb ran MiXCR on the 5' RACE reads. Of roughly 350,000 distinct CDR3 sequences in the sample, over 20% were seen once. Material: PBMCs or a T cell subset sorted from them (not recorded which). Source of these receptors: an adult woman who had mild COVID-19 (a few samples of this study predate the infection). Cell type and time point are not known. The CDR3 runs from the conserved cysteine through the conserved F or W. D genes are given only for firm matches. Size is stated for part of the rows, as once, few or many counts, or as a class when the clone is expanded.

v_gene	len	d_gene	abundance	j_gene	CDR3nt	CDR3aa
TRBV5-1	15	NA	few	TRBJ2-7	TGCGCCAGCAGCTTGGATCTGGACAAAACCTACGAGCAGTACTTC	CASSLDLDKTYEQYF
TRBV20-1	11	NA	NA	TRBJ2-7	TGCAGTGCTAGATCAGGGTTCGAGCAGTACTTC	CSARSGFEQYF
TRBV6-1	15	NA	NA	TRBJ1-1	TGTGCCAGCCGATTTGATTCAGGGGCGTACACTGAAGCTTTCTTT	CASRFDSGAYTEAFF
TRBV3-1	15	NA	NA	TRBJ2-3	TGTGCCAGCAGCCAAGGGGGACACGGCACAGATACGCAGTATTTT	CASSQGGHGTDTQYF
TRBV21-1	13	NA	NA	TRBJ2-7	TGTGCCAGCAGCAATGACAGGGTCGGCGAGCAGTACTTC	CASSNDRVGEQYF
TRBV6-6	14	NA	NA	TRBJ2-3	TGTGCCTCTCGGGGCCGGGTAGGCACAGATACGCAGTATTTT	CASRGRVGTDTQYF
TRBV5-4	18	TRBD2	few	TRBJ2-3	TGTGCCAGCAGCATCCGGTCCTTTTCGCGGGGGGAGGGGAATACGCAGTATTTT	CASSIRSFSRGEGNTQYF
TRBV5-1	14	TRBD1	many	TRBJ2-5	TGCGCCAGCAGCGCTGGGACAGGTCAAGAGACCCAGTACTTC	CASSAGTGQETQYF
TRBV12-3/TRBV12-4	14	NA	NA	TRBJ2-1	TGTGCCAGCAGTTCGACCCCCTTCGGGGATGAGCAGTTCTTC	CASSSTPFGDEQFF
TRBV7-2	15	NA	NA	TRBJ2-7	TGTGCCAGCAGCTTAGTACCAGGGGCCGACTACGAGCAGTACTTC	CASSLVPGADYEQYF
TRBV5-4	15	NA	NA	TRBJ1-1	TGTGCCAGCAGCTTGCAGGGGAGGTCTAACACTGAAGCTTTCTTT	CASSLQGRSNTEAFF
TRBV5-1	15	TRBD1	few	TRBJ2-5	TGCGCCAGCAGCCTTGGGACAGACCATCAAGAGACCCAGTACTTC	CASSLGTDHQETQYF
TRBV7-2	20	NA	few	TRBJ2-7	TGTGCCAGCAGCTTATTTGCCGGGACCACTAGGTTTAAGGGGCTCTTGAAGCAGTACTTC	CASSLFAGTTRFKGLLKQYF
TRBV7-7	18	NA	NA	TRBJ2-1	TGTGCCAGCAGCCGGGTCGCTTCTGGGCCAGGGAGAAACAATGAGCAGTTCTTC	CASSRVASGPGRNNEQFF
TRBV6-1	13	TRBD1	NA	TRBJ1-2	TGTGCCAGCCGGGACAGGGGGTGGTATGGCTACACCTTC	CASRDRGWYGYTF
TRBV7-8	15	TRBD2	NA	TRBJ2-3	TGTGCCAGCAGCTCGGGACTAGCGCCAACCGATACGCAGTATTTT	CASSSGLAPTDTQYF
TRBV29-1	12	NA	few	TRBJ1-2	TGCAGCGTTGAAGGGCTAGGTGAAGGCTACACCTTC	CSVEGLGEGYTF
TRBV7-2	17	TRBD1	NA	TRBJ2-2	TGTGCCAGCTTGGTCGACAGGGGGAATCTGAACACCGGGGAGCTGTTTTTT	CASLVDRGNLNTGELFF
TRBV9	15	TRBD1	NA	TRBJ2-1	TGTGCCAGCAGCGTCGAGACAGGGGGCATCAATGAGCAGTTCTTC	CASSVETGGINEQFF
TRBV4-1	15	NA	NA	TRBJ2-2	TGCGCCAGCAGCCAAGACAGGCAAAACAACGGGGAGCTGTTTTTT	CASSQDRQNNGELFF
TRBV5-4	16	TRBD2	few	TRBJ2-7	TGTGCCAGCAGCGCGGGACTAGCGGGACCTTCCTACGAGCAGTACTTC	CASSAGLAGPSYEQYF
TRBV7-6	17	TRBD1	NA	TRBJ2-1	TGTGCCAGCAGCTTAGTAGGCGGGGCAGGGGGCTCTTATGAGCAGTTCTTC	CASSLVGGAGGSYEQFF
TRBV14	15	TRBD1	NA	TRBJ2-1	TGTGCCAGCAGCCGAGGGGGACAGGGGGTTAATGAGCAGTTCTTC	CASSRGGQGVNEQFF
TRBV7-6	16	TRBD1	NA	TRBJ2-3	TGTGCCAGCAGCACCGGACAGGCCCTATACACAGATACGCAGTATTTT	CASSTGQALYTDTQYF
TRBV11-2	14	NA	NA	TRBJ1-2	TGTGCCAGCAGGTCCGCGACAGGAAACTATGGCTACACCTTC	CASRSATGNYGYTF
TRBV29-1	15	NA	few	TRBJ2-1	TGCAGCGTTGAAAACTGGCGCTCGGAGCCCAATGAGCAGTTCTTC	CSVENWRSEPNEQFF
TRBV10-3	15	TRBD1	few	TRBJ2-7	TGTGCCATCAGGCCCGGGACAGGACTATCCTACGAGCAGTACTTC	CAIRPGTGLSYEQYF
TRBV4-1	14	NA	few	TRBJ1-5	TGCGCCAGCAGCCAAGGACCGGGGCATCAGCCCCAGCATTTT	CASSQGPGHQPQHF
TRBV7-8	16	NA	NA	TRBJ2-7	TGTGCCAGCAGCTCCCCAAACCGGGGGCGTATCTACGAGCAGTACTTC	CASSSPNRGRIYEQYF
TRBV7-8	13	NA	few	TRBJ2-7	TGTGCCAGCAGCCTGCCGCAGGGCTACGAGCAGTACTTC	CASSLPQGYEQYF
TRBV5-4	16	NA	few	TRBJ2-2	TGTGCCAGCAGCTTGTCTGTGACTAACCCCACCGGGGAGCTGTTTTTT	CASSLSVTNPTGELFF
TRBV7-8	16	TRBD1	NA	TRBJ1-2	TGTGCCAGCAGCCCATACCGGACAGGGGCGTTCTATGGCTACACCTTC	CASSPYRTGAFYGYTF
TRBV5-6	17	NA	few	TRBJ2-7	TGTGCCAGCAGCTCCCCCGCGCTCCAGCGGGTCTCCTACGAGCAGTACTTC	CASSSPALQRVSYEQYF
TRBV25-1	14	NA	NA	TRBJ2-3	TGTGCCAGCAAGATGCAGGGGAGCACAGATACGCAGTATTTT	CASKMQGSTDTQYF
TRBV2	12	TRBD1	NA	TRBJ1-5	TGTGCCAGCAGACAGGGGCTTCAGCCCCAGCATTTT	CASRQGLQPQHF
TRBV6-5	19	TRBD1	few	TRBJ1-2	TGTGCCAGCAGTTACTCATCTAAGGGACAGGGACAAACTGGCTATGGCTACACCTTC	CASSYSSKGQGQTGYGYTF
TRBV7-8	14	NA	few	TRBJ2-1	TGTGCCAGCAGCTTAGGGGGGCTATCTAATGAGCAGTTCTTC	CASSLGGLSNEQFF
TRBV6-1	17	NA	NA	TRBJ1-6	TGTGCCAGCAGTGAAGATAGGATTTGGCAGGAAAATTCACCCCTCCACTTT	CASSEDRIWQENSPLHF
TRBV24-1	13	NA	many	TRBJ2-3	TGTGCCACCAGTGAGGACGGCACAGATACGCAGTATTTT	CATSEDGTDTQYF
TRBV28	13	NA	NA	TRBJ1-1	TGTGCCAGCAGTTTAGAGAGACAGCTTGAAGCTTTCTTT	CASSLERQLEAFF
TRBV25-1	12	NA	NA	TRBJ2-1	TGTGCCAGCAGTGACCAGTACAATGAGCAGTTCTTC	CASSDQYNEQFF
TRBV28	16	NA	NA	TRBJ1-4	TGTGCCAGCAGTCCCCACAGGTTGCAGGGGAATGAAAAACTGTTTTTT	CASSPHRLQGNEKLFF
TRBV20-1	15	NA	NA	TRBJ1-1	TGCAGTGCTAGTACCGGGTCCGTTTCTTACACTGAAGCTTTCTTT	CSASTGSVSYTEAFF
TRBV5-1	15	TRBD1	few	TRBJ2-7	TGCGCCAGCAGCTTTAGGGGGCGATACCCCTACGAGCAGTACTTC	CASSFRGRYPYEQYF
TRBV12-3/TRBV12-4	15	NA	many	TRBJ2-1	TGTGCCAGCAGTCCACGACGGAGCTCCTACAATGAGCAGTTCTTC	CASSPRRSSYNEQFF
TRBV5-1	14	TRBD1	NA	TRBJ2-6	TGCGCCAGCAGCAAGGGACAGGGCACCAACGTCCTGACTTTC	CASSKGQGTNVLTF
TRBV25-1	11	NA	NA	TRBJ2-7	TGTGCCAGCAGTGACTTGGGCGAGCAGTACTTC	CASSDLGEQYF